The present TCR beta chain was sequenced within a study of cytomegalovirus exposure and HLA in healthy donors. In the PCR, 60 Vbeta and 13 Jbeta primers were used. In the source study's methods: In a later analysis, the count reached some 73 million unique TCR beta chains, with 8.5 million to 14 million shared. Some clones are missing from TCRdb's copy, which holds only in-frame ones; the method was immunoSEQ multiplex PCR. That table gives V, J and clone size, and the DNA gave D and trimming. The table has about 140,000 clones, over 70% seen once. Study results and limitations: Some V segments, including TRBV6-2 and TRBV6-3, were excluded as indistinguishable. In an earlier analysis, most TCR beta V segments were productive about 87% or about 30% of the time.

Germline CDR1 and CDR2: SGHVS and FNYEAQ. V trimming: 6 bases; J trimming: 1 base; junction bases outside the gene matches: 7. The CDR3 covers 15 residues. About this clone: Its antigen remains unidentified.

The sequenced material came from PBMCs. This rearrangement joins TRBV7-6 to TRBJ2-7; 9 bases map to TRBD2. This clonotype originated in a man aged 18 to 29 in good health and CMV-seronegative. The CDR3 DNA follows: TGTGCCAGCAGAGCTTTGACTAGCGGTTCCTACGAGCAGTACTTC. It translates to CASRALTSGSYEQYF. Combining the CDR3 with reference TRBV7-6 and TRBJ2-7 gives the whole variable domain GAGVSQSPRYKVTKRGQDVALRCDPISGHVSLYWYRQALGQGPEFLTYFNYEAQQDKSGLPNDRFSAERPEGSISTLTIQRTEQRDSAMYRCASRALTSGSYEQYFGPGTRLTVT.